This T cell receptor beta chain was observed in a study of T cells in Graves' hyperthyroidism and ophthalmopathy. What was amplified from RNA transcripts were TCR beta CDR3 regions. In the first-round RT-PCR of the TCR CDR3, the HTBI primer set was used. TCRdb re-analysed the multiplex PCR reads in MiXCR, keeping a single row per CDR3 protein. The table shows approximately 640,000 distinct CDR3 sequences, with approximately 42% occurring only once. This clonotype occurred many times. Clinical symptoms, serum thyroxine, TRAb, thyroid ultrasound and orbital computed tomography established diagnosis. The material sequenced was peripheral blood or thyroid tissue (not recorded which). This TCR was sampled from an adult man with Graves' disease, either hyperthyroidism or ophthalmopathy (not recorded which).

As DNA, the CDR3 is TGTGCCAGCAGCTTAGGCGGAAACTCCTACGAGCAGTACTTC. Amino acid sequence: CASSLGGNSYEQYF. V is TRBV7-2 and J is TRBJ2-7; D is ambiguous. Germline V gene sequence: CDR1 SGHTA, CDR2 FQGNSA. V was pared by 1 base and J by 0 bases, with 7 bases between. The CDR3 covers 14 residues. The full variable domain, completed using reference TRBV7-2 and TRBJ2-7, is GAGVSQSPSNKVTEKGKDVELRCDPISGHTALYWYRQSLGQGLEFLIYFQGNSAPDKSGLPSDRFSAERTGGSVSTLTIQRTQQEDSAVYLCASSLGGNSYEQYFGPGTRLTVT.